These 15 T cell receptor beta chains were sequenced from one sample in a study of blood T cell repertoires in COVID-19. Only in-frame clones appear in the TCRdb table, and some are missing; sequencing was by immunoSEQ multiplex PCR. Of 270,000 or so clones listed, approximately 81% were seen once; the top ten hold roughly 3.1%. Sequenced sample: peripheral blood. These receptors were collected from a woman in her late teens or twenties with acute or convalescent COVID-19.

The chain links TRBV5-1 to TRBJ1-1, with a tentative D call TRBD1 (6 bases). V lost 4 bases and J 3 bases, leaving 16 bases between the germline ends. The CDR3 sequence is 15 residues long. Germline V CDR1 and CDR2: SGHRS, YFSETQ. CDR3 region: CASSPRTESDTEAFF. The DNA for the CDR3 is TGCGCCAGCAGCCCGCGGACAGAGTCGGACACTGAAGCTTTCTTT.

This CDR3 reads CASSLESPGQGREQYF. In nucleotides, the CDR3 is TGCGCCAGCAGCTTGGAGAGTCCGGGACAGGGACGTGAGCAGTACTTC. The chain joins TRBV5-1 to TRBJ2-7, with TRBD1 matching over 9 bases. The length of the CDR3 is 16 residues. V lost 0 bases to trimming and J lost 7 bases; unmatched junction nucleotides: 11. Germline loops: CDR1 SGHRS, CDR2 YFSETQ.

The CDR3 bases are TGTGCCACCAGCAGAGATCGCGGGCCCAGACCCTACGAGCAGTACTTC. Its translation is CATSRDRGPRPYEQYF. This rearrangement joins TRBV15 to TRBJ2-7; possible D gene TRBD2, 5 bases. V was trimmed by 0 bases and J by 2 bases, leaving 14 bases between them. The germline CDR1 and CDR2 sequences are LNHNV and YYDKDF (reference sequence). The CDR3 extends over 16 amino acids.

This chain uses TRBV18 with TRBJ2-7; tentatively, D is TRBD2 (6 bases). With 6 bases removed from V and 5 bases from J, the gap between germline ends came to 20 bases. This CDR3 contains 15 residues. Germline V gene data show CDR1 as KGHSH and CDR2 as LQKENI. The CDR3 is CASSSRDGGINEQYF. The CDR3 region has the DNA TGTGCCAGCTCGTCCCGGGATGGGGGGATCAACGAGCAGTACTTC.

The chain uses TRBV18 and TRBJ1-1, with a possible D match to TRBD1 (6 bases). CDR1 KGHSH and CDR2 LQKENI come from the germline V gene. The V gene lost 6 bases and the J gene lost 0 bases, with 14 bases spanning the gap. CDR3 length: 15 residues. CDR3 protein: CASSGGARMNTEAFF. CDR3 bases: TGTGCCAGCTCGGGGGGGGCCCGGATGAACACTGAAGCTTTCTTT.

To note about this clone: The identical CDR3 is also encoded by other nucleotide sequences in the sample. This rearrangement joins TRBV6-5 to TRBJ1-1; D gene uncertain. V gave up 0 bases and J gave up 1 base, with 6 bases separating them. The V gene's germline CDR1 is MNHEY and CDR2 SVGAGI. The CDR3 runs to 14 residues. The CDR3 here is CASSYSRQNTEAFF. CDR3 nucleotides: TGTGCCAGCAGTTACTCGAGGCAGAACACTGAAGCTTTCTTT.

This chain uses TRBV5-1 with TRBJ2-3; TRBD2 agrees at 14 bases. Germline V gene sequence: CDR1 SGHRS, CDR2 YFSETQ. The CDR3 contains 18 residues. V shed 5 bases and J 0 bases; nucleotides not matched to a gene: 8. This CDR3 reads CASSNGLAGGYSTDTQYF. Written as DNA, the CDR3 is TGCGCCAGCAGTAACGGACTAGCGGGAGGCTATAGCACAGATACGCAGTATTTT. Supplemented by reference TRBV5-1 and TRBJ2-3, the full variable domain reads KAGVTQTPRYLIKTRGQQVTLSCSPISGHRSVSWYQQTPGQGLQFLFEYFSETQRNKGNFPGRFSGRQFSNSRSEMNVSTLELGDSALYLCASSNGLAGGYSTDTQYFGPGTRLTVL.

Written as DNA, the CDR3 is TGTGCCAGCAGTTCCGGACAGGATGAAAAACTGTTTTTT. Amino acids: CASSSGQDEKLFF. The rearrangement links TRBV28 to TRBJ1-4, with TRBD1 matching 7 bases. The CDR3 length is 13 residues. From germline, CDR1 is MDHEN and CDR2 SYDVKM. Trimming took 4 bases from V and 6 from J; bases not matched to a gene: 2.

The chain recombines TRBV2 with TRBJ1-6, with D possibly being TRBD1 (5 bases). The CDR3 runs to 13 residues. The V and J ends lost 7 bases and 6 bases respectively, with 10 bases between them. The germline V gene has CDR1 SNHLY and CDR2 FYNNEI. This CDR3 is CASIRDSNSPLHF. CDR3 sequence (DNA): TGTGCCAGCATCAGGGATAGTAATTCACCCCTCCACTTT. Combining the CDR3 with reference TRBV2 and TRBJ1-6 gives the whole variable domain EPEVTQTPSHQVTQMGQEVILRCVPISNHLYFYWYRQILGQKVEFLVSFYNNEISEKSEIFDDQFSVERPDGSNFTLKIRSTKLEDSAMYFCASIRDSNSPLHFGNGTRLTVT.

J is TRBJ2-7 and V is TRBV7-2; TRBD2 aligns across 15 bases. This CDR3 is built from 18 residues. From germline, CDR1 is SGHTA and CDR2 FQGNSA. Trimming removed 3 bases from V and 2 bases from J; junction bases left unmatched: 8. This CDR3 reads CASSLGVGLAGGTYEQYF. The CDR3 DNA reads as TGTGCCAGCAGCTTGGGGGTGGGACTAGCGGGAGGAACCTACGAGCAGTACTTC. Combining the CDR3 with reference TRBV7-2 and TRBJ2-7 gives the whole variable domain GAGVSQSPSNKVTEKGKDVELRCDPISGHTALYWYRQSLGQGLEFLIYFQGNSAPDKSGLPSDRFSAERTGGSVSTLTIQRTQQEDSAVYLCASSLGVGLAGGTYEQYFGPGTRLTVT.

The rearrangement joins TRBV13 to TRBJ2-5, with D possibly matching TRBD1 (6 bases). V was pared by 4 bases and J by 2 bases, with 11 bases between. The CDR3 is 14 residues long. Germline CDR1 PRHDT, CDR2 FYEKMQ (reference sequence). The CDR3 DNA reads TGTGCCAGCAGCTCTCCGGGACAACAAGAGACCCAGTACTTC. Amino acid sequence: CASSSPGQQETQYF.

The table lists this clone with a count of one. The chain recombines TRBV7-9 with TRBJ1-4; D is possibly TRBD1 (5 bases). This CDR3 comprises 11 residues. The germline CDR1 and CDR2 sequences are SEHNR and FQNEAQ (reference sequence). The ends were cut back, 10 bases at V and 10 bases at J, with 13 bases in the middle. DNA for the CDR3: TGTGCCACCTCTGTGGGGGGAAAACTGTTTTTT. It codes for CATSVGGKLFF.

This chain joins TRBV29-1 and TRBJ2-3; a possible D gene is TRBD1 (6 bases). Germline-derived CDR1 and CDR2 are SQVTM and ANQGSEA. Trimming pared 3 bases from V and 1 base from J, leaving 20 bases between. This CDR3 comprises 17 residues. CDR3 amino acids: CSVEGQGLTGGTDTQYF. DNA for the CDR3: TGCAGCGTTGAGGGGCAGGGGCTCACCGGTGGCACAGATACGCAGTATTTT.

This clone was observed a handful of times. The V and J genes are TRBV3-1 (or the pseudogene TRBV3-2) and TRBJ1-5; 8 positions match TRBD1. The CDR3 is 18 residues long. Trimming at V came to 1 base and at J to 1 base, leaving 9 bases not matched to a gene. CDR1 is LGHDT, CDR2 YNNKEL, per germline (reference sequence). This CDR3 reads CASSQGYRGYGSNQPQHF. CDR3 bases: TGTGCCAGCAGCCAAGGGTACAGGGGGTACGGGAGCAATCAGCCCCAGCATTTT.

This clone has only one observation. This chain links TRBV4-3 with TRBJ1-2; D gene ambiguous. CDR1 and CDR2 from the germline V gene are LGHNA and YSLEER. Trimming cost V 1 base and J 8 bases, with 20 bases left between them. This CDR3 spans 16 amino acids. CDR3: CASSQAHGETGVGYTF. The DNA for the CDR3 is TGCGCCAGCAGCCAAGCCCATGGGGAGACCGGCGTCGGCTACACCTTC.